This passage covers 32 T cell receptor beta chains from one sample sequenced in a study of blood T cell repertoires in COVID-19. TCRdb keeps only in-frame clones here, not all; method: immunoSEQ multiplex PCR. The repertoire has around 310,000 clones, 88% of them found once; the top ten carry less than 5.5%. The source material was PBMCs or T cells enriched from blood (not recorded which). Receptors originate from a man in his thirties or forties who had recovered from COVID-19.

This rearrangement joins TRBV2 to TRBJ1-1, with D possibly matching TRBD1 (5 bases). Germline loops: CDR1 SNHLY, CDR2 FYNNEI. The CDR3 runs to 14 residues. V shed 7 bases and J shed 0 bases, with 12 bases lying between them. CDR3 nucleotides: TGTGCCAGCACTGTCCTGACAGTGAACACTGAAGCTTTCTTT. It translates to CASTVLTVNTEAFF. The full variable domain, in which reference TRBV2 and TRBJ1-1 provide the parts outside the CDR3, is EPEVTQTPSHQVTQMGQEVILRCVPISNHLYFYWYRQILGQKVEFLVSFYNNEISEKSEIFDDQFSVERPDGSNFTLKIRSTKLEDSAMYFCASTVLTVNTEAFFGQGTRLTVV.

The genes are TRBV30 and TRBJ2-1; 11 bases are shared with TRBD1. The V and J ends lost 3 bases and 4 bases, in that order; junction bases with no gene match: 5. The CDR3 is 15 residues long. CDR1 is GTSNPN and CDR2 is SVGIG in the germline V gene (reference sequence). CDR3 nucleotide sequence: TGTGCCTGGAGCCCCGGGACAGGGGGGTACAATGAGCAGTTCTTC. It specifies CAWSPGTGGYNEQFF.

The V call is TRBV7-9, the J call TRBJ2-7; 8 bases align to TRBD1. The length of the CDR3 is 15 residues. Germline-derived CDR1 and CDR2 are SEHNR and FQNEAQ (reference sequence). V dropped 6 bases and J dropped 3; count of bases not matched to a gene: 10. The CDR3 region is CASSPMDREIYEQYF. The CDR3 DNA is TGTGCCAGCAGTCCAATGGACAGGGAGATCTACGAGCAGTACTTC. Complete variable domain (other parts from reference TRBV7-9 and TRBJ2-7): DTGVSQNPRHKITKRGQNVTFRCDPISEHNRLYWYRQTLGQGPEFLTYFQNEAQLEKSRLLSDRFSAERPKGSFSTLEIQRTEQGDSAMYLCASSPMDREIYEQYFGPGTRLTVT.

V gene TRBV16 combines with J gene TRBJ2-1; TRBD2 agrees at 12 bases. The CDR3 is made up of 16 amino acids. Germline assignment: CDR1 KGHSY and CDR2 FQNENV. Trimming at V came to 4 bases and at J to 4 bases, leaving 5 bases not matched to a gene. In DNA, the CDR3 is TGTGCCAGCAGCCGAACCGGGACTAGCGGGTACAATGAGCAGTTCTTC. Its translation: CASSRTGTSGYNEQFF.

Written as DNA, the CDR3 is TGTGCCAGCAGCGTACAGGGGTTGACCGGGGAGCTGTTTTTT. It encodes CASSVQGLTGELFF. J is TRBJ2-2 and V is TRBV5-4, with TRBD1 identical over 7 bases. The CDR3 is 14 residues long. With V trimmed by 4 bases and J by 5 bases, 5 bases remained unmatched. CDR1 and CDR2 (germline): SGHNT, YYREEE (reference sequence).

This clone was found a few times. CDR3 protein: CASSTGTSVSYNEQFF. The CDR3 coding sequence is TGTGCCAGCAGCACCGGGACTAGCGTCTCCTACAATGAGCAGTTCTTC. The chain joins TRBV21-1 to TRBJ2-1; the table's D gene call, TRBD2, was not cross checked with the DNA. TRBV21-1 counts as a pseudogene. The CDR3 loop spans 16 amino acids.

The rearrangement links TRBV19 to TRBJ1-2, with TRBD1 as a possible D gene (5 bases). Germline V gene lookup returns CDR1 LNHDA and CDR2 SQIVND (reference sequence). CDR3 length: 16 residues. Trimming shortened V by 3 bases and J by 4 bases, and 18 bases separated the two germline ends. The CDR3 DNA sequence: TGTGCCAGTAGTATTTCGGTCAGGGCGGCGGTCTATGGCTACACCTTC. Protein product: CASSISVRAAVYGYTF.

The V call is TRBV29-1, the J call TRBJ2-3; 7 bases map to TRBD1. Germline trimming cut 6 bases from V and 0 bases from J; bases unmatched to any gene: 6. Germline values: CDR1 SQVTM, CDR2 ANQGSEA. There are 14 residues in the CDR3. The CDR3 spells CSVTGDRSTDTQYF. The CDR3 region has the DNA TGCAGCGTCACAGGGGACAGAAGCACAGATACGCAGTATTTT.

The genes are TRBV20-1 and TRBJ1-1; D not certain. The length of the CDR3 is 11 residues. The V gene's germline CDR1 is DFQATT and CDR2 SNEGSKA (reference sequence). Trimming took 5 bases from V and 9 from J, leaving 13 bases between them. CDR3 coding DNA: TGCAGTGCTCCCTCGGGGTCTAAAGCTTTCTTT. This encodes CSAPSGSKAFF.

CDR3 sequence: CASRLRYEQYF. CDR3 nucleotides: TGTGCCAGCAGGCTCCGGTACGAGCAGTACTTC. V usage is TRBV12-3 or TRBV12-4 and J usage is TRBJ2-7; unclear D gene. CDR3 length: 11 residues. The V and J ends lost 6 bases and 4 bases respectively, with 7 bases between them.

This clone occurred once. The genes are TRBV24-1 and TRBJ2-7; 9 positions match TRBD1. Germline V gene lookup returns CDR1 KGHDR and CDR2 SFDVKD. Unmatched junction bases numbered 9, after V lost 4 bases and J lost 3 bases. This CDR3 spans 16 amino acids. The CDR3 region has the DNA TGTGCCACCAGTGAATTTTCCGGACAGGGGATCTACGAGCAGTACTTC. Translated, it gives CATSEFSGQGIYEQYF.

This clone counts as medium-sized (0.01 to 0.1%). The V and J genes are TRBV19 and TRBJ1-5, with 10 bases lining up with TRBD1. Germline V gene data show CDR1 as LNHDA and CDR2 as SQIVND (reference sequence). The CDR3 covers 15 residues. V shed 7 bases, J shed 2 bases, and the junction held 5 bases outside the gene matches. As DNA, the CDR3 is TGTGCCAGTAAGACAGGGGGCGCCGGCAATCAGCCCCAGCATTTT. Protein sequence: CASKTGGAGNQPQHF.

The V call is TRBV7-9, the J call TRBJ1-1; D is undetermined. V was cut by 1 base and J by 4 bases, with 10 bases left in between. The CDR3 has 14 amino acids. The V gene's germline CDR1 is SEHNR and CDR2 FQNEAQ (reference sequence). The CDR3 protein is CASSLVLLGTEAFF. DNA of the CDR3: TGTGCCAGCAGCTTAGTCTTACTAGGCACTGAAGCTTTCTTT.

This chain links TRBV10-2 with TRBJ2-7; 8 bases fit TRBD2. The ends lost 8 bases at V and 0 bases at J; junction bases unmatched: 3. Germline loops: CDR1 WSHSY, CDR2 SAAADI. The CDR3 length is 13 residues. The CDR3 DNA reads as TGCGCCAGCGGCGGGGGGCCCTCCTACGAGCAGTACTTC. Translated, it gives CASGGGPSYEQYF.

This clone was seen more than once but under ten times. The chain uses TRBV28 and TRBJ2-5; D is possibly TRBD2 (6 bases). Germline V gene sequence: CDR1 MDHEN, CDR2 SYDVKM. V was trimmed by 6 bases and J by 2 bases, leaving 13 bases between them. The CDR3 is 14 residues long. CDR3 bases: TGTGCCAGCAGGTGGAATGGGGGGCAAGAGACCCAGTACTTC. Translated, it gives CASRWNGGQETQYF.

The rearrangement uses TRBV28 and TRBJ2-2, with 7 nucleotides matching TRBD1. V shed 5 bases and J 6 bases; nucleotides not matched to a gene: 12. The CDR3 contains 16 residues. Looked up from germline, CDR1 is MDHEN and CDR2 is SYDVKM. The CDR3: CASSAAAGGRSGELFF. The CDR3 DNA follows: TGTGCCAGCAGTGCGGCGGCAGGGGGTAGGTCCGGGGAGCTGTTTTTT. Drawing the rest from reference TRBV28 and TRBJ2-2, the complete variable domain is DVKVTQSSRYLVKRTGEKVFLECVQDMDHENMFWYRQDPGLGLRLIYFSYDVKMKEKGDIPEGYSVSREKKERFSLILESASTNQTSMYLCASSAAAGGRSGELFFGEGSRLTVL.

The chain joins TRBV7-3 to TRBJ2-3; 8 bases are a match to TRBD2. CDR1 and CDR2 from the germline V gene are SGHTA and FQGTGA. With 2 bases clipped from V and 1 base from J, the junction kept 5 bases outside the gene matches. The CDR3 spans 16 residues. The DNA for the CDR3 is TGTGCCAGCAGCTTAGGAGGGCGGGGGGGCACAGATACGCAGTATTTT. It is translated as CASSLGGRGGTDTQYF. Drawing the rest from reference TRBV7-3 and TRBJ2-3, the complete variable domain is GAGVSQTPSNKVTEKGKYVELRCDPISGHTALYWYRQSLGQGPEFLIYFQGTGAADDSGLPNDRFFAVRPEGSVSTLKIQRTERGDSAVYLCASSLGGRGGTDTQYFGPGTRLTVL.

The chain joins TRBV5-1 to TRBJ2-7; 7 bases fit TRBD2. V shed 5 bases, J shed 3 bases, and the junction held 8 bases outside the gene matches. Germline V CDR1 and CDR2: SGHRS, YFSETQ. The CDR3 spans 14 residues. CDR3 DNA sequence: TGCGCCAGCAGACCTAGCGGAGGGTTCTACGAGCAGTACTTC. Translation gives CASRPSGGFYEQYF. The entire variable domain, with the rest obtained from reference TRBV5-1 and TRBJ2-7, is as follows: KAGVTQTPRYLIKTRGQQVTLSCSPISGHRSVSWYQQTPGQGLQFLFEYFSETQRNKGNFPGRFSGRQFSNSRSEMNVSTLELGDSALYLCASRPSGGFYEQYFGPGTRLTVT.

This chain joins TRBV18 and TRBJ1-5; TRBD1 matches at 7 bases. Trimming cost V 1 base and J 7 bases; bases outside gene matches: 1. The CDR3 runs to 13 residues. The germline CDR1 and CDR2 sequences are KGHSH and LQKENI. The CDR3 region has the DNA TGTGCCAGCTCACCACAGGGGGCCCAGCCCCAGCATTTT. It specifies CASSPQGAQPQHF.

The rearrangement uses TRBV7-9 and TRBJ1-3; D remains unclear. The V gene's germline CDR1 is SEHNR and CDR2 FQNEAQ (reference sequence). The CDR3 runs 16 residues. V was shortened by 1 base and J by 3 bases, with 13 bases between the two germline ends. The CDR3 coding sequence is TGTGCCAGCAGCTTAGAGCGGCTAAGGCATGGAAACACCATATATTTT. As protein: CASSLERLRHGNTIYF.

The chain links TRBV27 to TRBJ2-1; TRBD1 is a possible D gene (5 bases). Trimming left V 3 bases short and J 6 bases short, with 15 bases between. This CDR3 is built from 15 residues. Germline values: CDR1 MNHEY, CDR2 SMNVEV (reference sequence). The CDR3: CASSLGRVGVNEQFF. The CDR3 nucleotides are TGTGCCAGCAGTTTGGGCAGGGTAGGGGTCAATGAGCAGTTCTTC.

The chain joins TRBV27 to TRBJ1-5; possibly TRBD1 for D (6 bases). Trimming took 6 bases from V and 0 from J, leaving 21 bases between them. Germline CDR1 MNHEY, CDR2 SMNVEV (reference sequence). The CDR3 has 18 amino acids. The CDR3 coding sequence is TGTGCCAGCAGCCAGTATGCCCCCGGGACAAATAGCAATCAGCCCCAGCATTTT. Translating it yields CASSQYAPGTNSNQPQHF.

The genes are TRBV27 and TRBJ2-3; D possibly corresponds to TRBD2 (5 bases). V was shortened by 5 bases and J by 6 bases, with 27 bases between the two germline ends. The CDR3 loop spans 18 amino acids. Germline V gene data show CDR1 as MNHEY and CDR2 as SMNVEV (reference sequence). The CDR3 region has the DNA TGTGCCAGCAGTCCCCCCGGGCCTTTTCTAGCAAGTCTGGATACGCAGTATTTT. This encodes CASSPPGPFLASLDTQYF.

The chain joins TRBV25-1 to TRBJ1-4; 9 nucleotides align to TRBD1. The CDR3 totals 15 residues. With 3 bases clipped from V and 7 bases from J, the junction kept 6 bases outside the gene matches. CDR1 is MGHDK, CDR2 SYGVNS, per germline. In nucleotides, the CDR3 is TGTGCCAGCAGTGACGACAGGGGGTCCGGTGAAAAACTGTTTTTT. Amino acid sequence: CASSDDRGSGEKLFF.

This chain uses TRBV5-1 with TRBJ1-6, with D unresolved. This CDR3 comprises 13 residues. Germline V lookup: CDR1 SGHRS, CDR2 YFSETQ. Trimming took off 1 base at V and 8 bases at J, with 7 bases between the two ends. The CDR3 sequence: CASSLTSDSPLHF. CDR3 nucleotide sequence: TGCGCCAGCAGCTTGACCTCGGATTCACCCCTCCACTTT.

The gene calls are TRBV15 and TRBJ2-4; D unclear. Trimming stripped 6 bases from V and 0 bases from J, with 6 bases between. The CDR3 consists of 13 residues. CDR1 and CDR2 from the germline V gene are LNHNV and YYDKDF (reference sequence). CDR3 DNA: TGTGCCACCAGTGCCGGAGCCAAAAACATTCAGTACTTC. This gives the protein CATSAGAKNIQYF.

The rearrangement uses TRBV4-2 and TRBJ2-3; D might be TRBD2 (7 bases). The CDR3 loop spans 16 amino acids. The V and J ends lost 4 bases and 1 base respectively, with 15 bases between them. Looked up from germline, CDR1 is LGHNA and CDR2 is YNFKEQ. The CDR3 DNA is TGTGCCAGCAGCCGTGGGGGGGCGGCCCGCACAGATACGCAGTATTTT. This gives the protein CASSRGGAARTDTQYF.

The chain is built from TRBV7-3 and TRBJ2-7; D unclear. Deletions cut 2 bases from V and 1 base from J, with 12 bases between. Looked up from germline, CDR1 is SGHTA and CDR2 is FQGTGA. This CDR3 comprises 15 residues. CDR3 sequence reads: CASSLDPLGSYEQYF. CDR3 in DNA: TGTGCCAGCAGCTTAGACCCTCTAGGTTCCTACGAGCAGTACTTC.

The V call is TRBV12-3 or TRBV12-4, the J call TRBJ1-1; D is ambiguous. V was pared by 9 bases and J by 9 bases, with 14 bases between. There are 11 residues in the CDR3. CDR3 in DNA: TGTGCCAGTACCGCGGCATCTCAAGCTTTCTTT. The encoded protein is CASTAASQAFF.

The rearrangement joins TRBV5-6 to TRBJ2-7; the D gene is possibly TRBD1 (5 bases). V dropped 2 bases and J dropped 2 bases, with 14 bases sitting between them. Looked up from germline, CDR1 is SGHDT and CDR2 is YYEEEE. This CDR3 has 15 residues. The CDR3 DNA is TGTGCCAGCAGCTTTGCGCCCAGGGAAGCCTACGAGCAGTACTTC. Translation gives CASSFAPREAYEQYF.

This clone occurred once. The V and J genes are TRBV10-3 and TRBJ1-5, with TRBD1 identical over 7 bases. The CDR3 has 14 amino acids. The V and J ends lost 10 bases and 4 bases, in that order; junction bases with no gene match: 10. The V gene's germline CDR1 is ENHRY and CDR2 SYGVKD. The CDR3 DNA reads TGTGCCACAGGCAGGGGGGCGGGTAATCAGCCCCAGCATTTT. Protein product: CATGRGAGNQPQHF.

The V gene is TRBV6-5, the J gene TRBJ2-5; weak D call: TRBD1 (6 bases). The CDR3 spans 14 residues. V was pared by 11 bases and J by 2 bases, with 18 bases between. Germline lookup yields CDR1 MNHEY and CDR2 SVGAGI. CDR3 bases: TGTGCCGTCAAAGCAGGGGTGGAACAAGAGACCCAGTACTTC. The encoded protein is CAVKAGVEQETQYF.